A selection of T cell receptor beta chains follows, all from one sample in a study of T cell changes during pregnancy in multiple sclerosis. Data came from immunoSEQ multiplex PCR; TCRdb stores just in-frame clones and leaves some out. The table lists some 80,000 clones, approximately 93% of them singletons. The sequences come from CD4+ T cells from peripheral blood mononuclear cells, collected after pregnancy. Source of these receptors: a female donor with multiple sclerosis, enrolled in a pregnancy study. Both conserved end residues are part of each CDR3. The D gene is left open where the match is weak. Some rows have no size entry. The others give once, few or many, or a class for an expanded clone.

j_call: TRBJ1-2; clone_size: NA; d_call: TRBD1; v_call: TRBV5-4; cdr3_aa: CASSLGIDRGRGYTF; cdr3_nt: TGTGCCAGCAGCTTGGGAATCGACAGGGGCCGGGGCTACACCTTC
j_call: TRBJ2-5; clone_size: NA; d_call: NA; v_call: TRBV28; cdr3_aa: CASSSGGPGETQYF; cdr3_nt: TGTGCCAGCAGTTCAGGAGGGCCCGGAGAGACCCAGTACTTC
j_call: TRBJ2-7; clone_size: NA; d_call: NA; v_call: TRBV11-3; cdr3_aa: CASSPGGLSYEQYF; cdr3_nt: TGTGCCAGCAGCCCCGGGGGTCTCTCCTACGAGCAGTACTTC
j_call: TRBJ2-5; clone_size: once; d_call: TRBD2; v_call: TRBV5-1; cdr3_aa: CASSLELREVNLKETQYF; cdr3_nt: TGCGCCAGCAGCTTGGAGTTGCGGGAGGTTAATTTGAAAGAGACCCAGTACTTC
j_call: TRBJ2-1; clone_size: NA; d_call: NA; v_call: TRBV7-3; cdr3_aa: CASSLDFNEQFF; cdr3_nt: TGTGCCAGCAGCCTAGACTTCAATGAGCAGTTCTTC
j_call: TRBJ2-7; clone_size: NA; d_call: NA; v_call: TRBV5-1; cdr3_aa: CASRSDRPHEQYF; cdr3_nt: TGCGCCAGCAGGTCCGACAGGCCCCACGAGCAGTACTTC
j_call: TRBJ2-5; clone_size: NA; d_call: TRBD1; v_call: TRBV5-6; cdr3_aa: CASSWTGGSETQYF; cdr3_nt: TGTGCCAGCAGTTGGACAGGGGGTTCAGAGACCCAGTACTTC
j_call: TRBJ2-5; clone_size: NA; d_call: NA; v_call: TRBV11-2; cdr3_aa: CASSYDPGTPGTYF; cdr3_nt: TGTGCCAGCAGCTACGACCCCGGGACACCCGGAACCTACTTC
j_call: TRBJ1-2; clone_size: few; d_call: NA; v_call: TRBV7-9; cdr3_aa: CASSLSTAGYTF; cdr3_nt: TGTGCCAGCAGCTTATCCACTGCCGGCTACACCTTC
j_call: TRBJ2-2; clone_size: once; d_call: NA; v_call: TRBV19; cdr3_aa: CASTHPVPAGELFF; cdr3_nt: TGTGCCAGTACCCATCCGGTGCCCGCCGGGGAGCTGTTTTTT
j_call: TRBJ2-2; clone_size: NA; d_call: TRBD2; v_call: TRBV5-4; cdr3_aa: CASSFEVVSGTNTGELFF; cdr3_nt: TGTGCCAGCAGCTTTGAAGTGGTTAGCGGGACGAACACCGGGGAGCTGTTTTTT
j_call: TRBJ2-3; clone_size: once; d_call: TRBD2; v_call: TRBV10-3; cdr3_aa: CATGTSGSTDTQYF; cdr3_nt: TGTGCCACAGGGACTAGCGGGAGCACAGATACGCAGTATTTT
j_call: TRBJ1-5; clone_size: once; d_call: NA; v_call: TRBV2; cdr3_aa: CASSPGTMSNQPQHF; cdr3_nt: TGTGCCAGCAGCCCCGGGACAATGAGCAATCAGCCCCAGCATTTT
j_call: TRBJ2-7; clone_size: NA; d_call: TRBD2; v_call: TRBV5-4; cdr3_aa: CASSSRLAGEHEQYF; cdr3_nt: TGTGCCAGCAGTTCCAGACTAGCGGGAGAGCACGAGCAGTACTTC
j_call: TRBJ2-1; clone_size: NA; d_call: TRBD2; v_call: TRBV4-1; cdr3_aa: CASSPNGLAGNEQFF; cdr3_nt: TGCGCCAGCAGCCCCAACGGACTAGCGGGCAATGAGCAGTTCTTC
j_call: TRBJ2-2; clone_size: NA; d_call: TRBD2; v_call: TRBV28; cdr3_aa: CCTLSSGLGNTGELFF; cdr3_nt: TGCTGTACTCTATCTTCGGGACTAGGTAACACCGGGGAGCTGTTTTTT
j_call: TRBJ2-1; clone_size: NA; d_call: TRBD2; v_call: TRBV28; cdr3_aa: CASITGLAGYNEQFF; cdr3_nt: TGTGCCAGCATCACCGGACTAGCGGGATACAATGAGCAGTTCTTC
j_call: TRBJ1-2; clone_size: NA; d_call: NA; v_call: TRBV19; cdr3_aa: CASSREDGYYGYTF; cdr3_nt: TGTGCCAGTAGTAGGGAGGACGGATACTATGGCTACACCTTC
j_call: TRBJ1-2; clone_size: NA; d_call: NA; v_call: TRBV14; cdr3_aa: CASSAGVGYTF; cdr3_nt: TGTGCCAGTAGCGCAGGGGTCGGCTACACCTTC
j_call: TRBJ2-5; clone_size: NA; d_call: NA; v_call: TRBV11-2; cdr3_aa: CASSPARRGRGEETQYF; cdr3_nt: TGTGCCAGCAGCCCCGCTCGTAGGGGGAGAGGGGAGGAGACCCAGTACTTC
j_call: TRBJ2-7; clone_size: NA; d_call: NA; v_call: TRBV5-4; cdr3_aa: CASNLQGGDEQYF; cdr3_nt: TGTGCCAGCAACTTACAGGGTGGGGACGAGCAGTACTTC
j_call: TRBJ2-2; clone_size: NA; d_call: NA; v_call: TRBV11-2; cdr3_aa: CASSPRLGHSNPGELFF; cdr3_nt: TGTGCCAGCAGCCCGAGATTGGGACACTCGAATCCCGGGGAGCTGTTTTTT
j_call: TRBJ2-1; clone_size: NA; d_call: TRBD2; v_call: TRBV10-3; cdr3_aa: CAISDSIPLAGVNEQFF; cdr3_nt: TGTGCCATCAGTGATTCAATCCCGCTAGCGGGAGTCAATGAGCAGTTCTTC
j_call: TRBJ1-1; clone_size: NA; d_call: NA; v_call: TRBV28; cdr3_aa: CASSLGGRAEAFF; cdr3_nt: TGTGCCAGCAGTTTGGGGGGGAGGGCTGAAGCTTTCTTT
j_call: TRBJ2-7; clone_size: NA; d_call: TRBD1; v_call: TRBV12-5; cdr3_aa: CASGLDLGQGLSEQYF; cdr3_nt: TGTGCTAGTGGTTTGGATCTGGGACAGGGATTGAGCGAGCAGTACTTC
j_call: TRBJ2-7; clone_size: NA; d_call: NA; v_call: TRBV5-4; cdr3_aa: CASSYFADSYEQYF; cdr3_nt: TGTGCCAGCAGCTATTTTGCGGACTCCTACGAGCAGTACTTC
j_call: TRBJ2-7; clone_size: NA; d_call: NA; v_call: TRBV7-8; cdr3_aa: CASSLGNRAYEQYF; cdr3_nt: TGTGCCAGCAGCTTAGGAAACAGAGCCTACGAGCAGTACTTC
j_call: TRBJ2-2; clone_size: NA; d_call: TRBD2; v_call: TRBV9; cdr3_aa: CASSVGVSGSTGELFF; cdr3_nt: TGTGCCAGCAGCGTAGGGGTTAGCGGGAGCACCGGGGAGCTGTTTTTT